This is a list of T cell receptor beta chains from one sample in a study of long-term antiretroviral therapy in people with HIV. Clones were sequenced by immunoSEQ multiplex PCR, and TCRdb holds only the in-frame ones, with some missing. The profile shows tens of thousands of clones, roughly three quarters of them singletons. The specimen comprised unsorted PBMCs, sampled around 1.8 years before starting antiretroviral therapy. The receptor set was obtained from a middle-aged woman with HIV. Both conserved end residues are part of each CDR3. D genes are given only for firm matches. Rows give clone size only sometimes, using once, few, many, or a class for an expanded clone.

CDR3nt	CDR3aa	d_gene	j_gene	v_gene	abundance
TGTGCCTGGAGCAGGGGTTGGGATAGCAATCAGCCCCAGCATTTT	CAWSRGWDSNQPQHF	-	TRBJ1-5	TRBV30	few
TGTGCCAGCAGCATACCGGGAGGCACGCAGTATTTT	CASSIPGGTQYF	TRBD2	TRBJ2-3	TRBV11-3	-
TGTGCCAGCAGCCCCGGGACAGGGGTGCGGGAGCAGTACTTC	CASSPGTGVREQYF	TRBD1	TRBJ2-7	TRBV5-4	-
TGTGCCAGCAGCTTTAGGGCCGGGGAGCTGTTTTTT	CASSFRAGELFF	-	TRBJ2-2	TRBV5-5	-
TGCGCCAGCAGCCGCCAGGTTAGCACAGATACGCAGTATTTT	CASSRQVSTDTQYF	-	TRBJ2-3	TRBV4-3	-
TGTGCCAGCAGCTTCGGGGGATTTGGAAGCAATCAGCCCCAGCATTTT	CASSFGGFGSNQPQHF	-	TRBJ1-5	TRBV5-6	-
TGTGCCAGCAGTGACAGGGATGGCTACACCTTC	CASSDRDGYTF	-	TRBJ1-2	TRBV6-4	-
TGCGCCAGCAGTCTTTTCGAGTATTCACCCCTCCACTTT	CASSLFEYSPLHF	-	TRBJ1-6	TRBV5-1	-
TGTGCCAGCAGCTTGTGGAGATACAATCAGCCCCAGCATTTT	CASSLWRYNQPQHF	-	TRBJ1-5	TRBV5-5	-
TGTGCCAGCAGCTTAGGGCAGGGGTCCTACAATGAGCAGTTCTTC	CASSLGQGSYNEQFF	-	TRBJ2-1	TRBV11-2	-
TGTGCCAGCAGTTACTCTACAGGGGGAAGCTATGGCTACACCTTC	CASSYSTGGSYGYTF	TRBD1	TRBJ1-2	TRBV6-5	-
TGTGCCAGCAGCCCAGGGGGCAGCAACACTGAAGCTTTCTTT	CASSPGGSNTEAFF	TRBD1	TRBJ1-1	TRBV11-3	once
TGTGCCAGCAGCTCCATGGATATGAACACTGAAGCTTTCTTT	CASSSMDMNTEAFF	-	TRBJ1-1	TRBV7-9	few
TGCGCCAGCAGCTTGTTGGGCAGTGTCAATGAGCAGTTCTTC	CASSLLGSVNEQFF	-	TRBJ2-1	TRBV5-1	-
TGTGCCAGCAGGTCGGGACGGAACACTGAAGCTTTCTTT	CASRSGRNTEAFF	-	TRBJ1-1	TRBV6-5	-
TGCGCCAGCAGCTTGGGTCTGAGGTGGACTGAAGCTTTCTTT	CASSLGLRWTEAFF	-	TRBJ1-1	TRBV5-1	once
TGCGCCAGCAGCTTGGCCTTAACGGGAGGAGGATACAATGAGCAGTTCTTC	CASSLALTGGGYNEQFF	TRBD2	TRBJ2-1	TRBV5-1	-
TGTGCCAGCAGGGGGGGGGACGGATTCTTCTACGAGCAGTACTTC	CASRGGDGFFYEQYF	TRBD2	TRBJ2-7	TRBV2	-
TGTGCCATCACCCCTTCCGCGAGTGAGGAAAAACTGTTTTTT	CAITPSASEEKLFF	-	TRBJ1-4	TRBV10-3	few
TGTGCCAGCAGCGTAGCTACAGGGAGGTACACCTTC	CASSVATGRYTF	-	TRBJ1-2	TRBV9	-
TGTGCCAGCAGCTCTCGAGGGGCTAATGAAAAACTGTTTTTT	CASSSRGANEKLFF	-	TRBJ1-4	TRBV7-2	-
TGTGCCAGCAGTGGGGACAGGGTTAACTATGGCTACACCTTC	CASSGDRVNYGYTF	TRBD1	TRBJ1-2	TRBV6-5	-
TGTGCCAGTTTACAGGGGCGGGGTGAAAAACTGTTTTTT	CASLQGRGEKLFF	TRBD1	TRBJ1-4	TRBV6-1	-
TGTGCCAGCAGGGGAATGGCAGAGACCCAGTACTTC	CASRGMAETQYF	-	TRBJ2-5	TRBV11-3	-
TGTGCCAGCAGCTTGGGCTTCGGGACTAGCGGCAATACGCAGTATTTT	CASSLGFGTSGNTQYF	TRBD2	TRBJ2-3	TRBV11-3	-
TGTGCCAGCAGCGCCCCCGGGACAGGGGCTCTCAGTGAAGCTTTCTTT	CASSAPGTGALSEAFF	TRBD1	TRBJ1-1	TRBV5-4	-
TGTGCCAGCGAACTGGGACAGGTTAATGAAAAACTGTTTTTT	CASELGQVNEKLFF	TRBD1	TRBJ1-4	TRBV2	few
TGTGCCAGCAGCCAACCGGGGGCCGCCCTCACCTACGAGCAGTACTTC	CASSQPGAALTYEQYF	-	TRBJ2-7	TRBV14	-